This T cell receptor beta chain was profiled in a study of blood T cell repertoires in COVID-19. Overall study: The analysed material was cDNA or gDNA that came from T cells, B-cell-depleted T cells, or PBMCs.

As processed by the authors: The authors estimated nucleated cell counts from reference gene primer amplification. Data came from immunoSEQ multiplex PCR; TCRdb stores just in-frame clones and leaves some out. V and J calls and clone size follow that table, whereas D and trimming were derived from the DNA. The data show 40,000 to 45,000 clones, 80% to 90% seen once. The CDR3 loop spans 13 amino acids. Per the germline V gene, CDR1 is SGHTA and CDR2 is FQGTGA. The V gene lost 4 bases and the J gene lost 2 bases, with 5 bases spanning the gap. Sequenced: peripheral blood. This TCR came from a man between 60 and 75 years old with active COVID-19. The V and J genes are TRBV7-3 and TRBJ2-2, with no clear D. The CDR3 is CASSSPNTGELFF. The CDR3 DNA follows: TGTGCCAGCAGCTCCCCTAACACCGGGGAGCTGTTTTTT.